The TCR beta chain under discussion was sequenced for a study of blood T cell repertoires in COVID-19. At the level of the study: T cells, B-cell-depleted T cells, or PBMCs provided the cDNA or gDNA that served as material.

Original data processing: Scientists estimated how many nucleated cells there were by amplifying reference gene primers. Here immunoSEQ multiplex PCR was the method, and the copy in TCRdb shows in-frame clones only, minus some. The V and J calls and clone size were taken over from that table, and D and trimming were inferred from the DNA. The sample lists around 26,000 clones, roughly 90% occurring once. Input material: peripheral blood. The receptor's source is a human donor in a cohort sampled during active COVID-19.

CDR3 amino acids: CASSASSGEASPLHF. CDR3 bases: TGTGCCAGCAGCGCAAGCTCCGGGGAAGCTTCACCCCTCCACTTT. The chain combines TRBV11-2 with TRBJ1-6; no firm D call. Germline lookup yields CDR1 SGHAT and CDR2 FQNNGV. The CDR3 length is 15 residues. The V end was cut by 5 bases, the J end by 9 bases, with 17 bases between.